Included here is one T cell receptor beta chain sequence, with context. Its cognate antigen is unknown. The data originate from a study of T cell responses to AZD1222 COVID-19 vaccine. Points from the study as a whole: Reports indicate that nearly half of spike-specific TCRs are directed at unmutated variant regions. Females outnumbered males among donors, who were mostly white British; clonal diversity was possibly underestimated. Seropositive status at baseline applied to only five to seven AZD1222 recipients. Vaccine-associated CD4 TCRs ranged over spike, dominating at 160-218 and 743-854.

CDR1 and CDR2 from the germline V gene are SGHTA and FQGNSA. The CDR3 has 12 residues. V shed 5 bases and J shed 6 bases, with 11 bases lying between them. Assay: immunoSEQ multiplex PCR; the TCRdb copy retains only in-frame clones and omits some. The sample has about 93,000 clones; around nine tenths are singletons. The material sequenced was peripheral blood, taken on day 0 of MenACWY control vaccination. This receptor was identified in an adult in good health. V gene TRBV7-2 combines with J gene TRBJ2-7; TRBD2 is a possible D gene (5 bases). The chain's CDR3 is CASSPLGGEQYF. Written as DNA, the CDR3 is TGTGCCAGCAGCCCCCTAGGAGGCGAGCAGTACTTC.